This T cell receptor beta chain comes out of a study of Graves' ophthalmopathy and Graves' hyperthyroidism. Among the hyperthyroidism patients, all were newly diagnosed, aged 18 to 65, with under 2 months' duration. If patients had other autoimmune diseases, uncontrolled infections, pregnancy or lactation, they were excluded. As diagnostic evidence, clinical symptoms, serum thyroxine, TRAb, thyroid ultrasound and orbital computed tomography were relied upon. The study, taken as a whole, reports: The majority of expanded thyroid clonotypes above 0.001 frequency also occurred in blood.

The table lists this clonotype with many counts. Its matching antigen is unknown. The sequenced template was RNA, covering the TCR beta CDR3 region. HTBI primers were employed in first-round RT-PCR, then a second-round multiplex PCR followed. MiXCR, applied by TCRdb to the multiplex PCR reads, yields one record per CDR3 protein. The table includes hundreds of thousands of distinct CDR3 sequences, more than 20% detected once. The V and J ends lost 4 bases and 5 bases respectively, with 9 bases between them. Germline V CDR1 and CDR2: GTSNPN, SVGIG (reference sequence). This CDR3 region has 11 residues. The source is a woman aged 18-29 years with stable Graves' hyperthyroidism. The chain employs TRBV30 and TRBJ2-7, with D tentatively TRBD1 (6 bases). Sequenced material: peripheral blood. The CDR3 region is CAWKNRDEQYF. CDR3 nucleotide sequence: TGTGCCTGGAAGAACAGGGACGAGCAGTACTTC.